One and the same sample provided the 24 T cell receptor beta chains below, sequenced in a study of blood T cell repertoires in COVID-19. TCRdb's table, derived via immunoSEQ multiplex PCR, lists solely in-frame clones and lacks some. In the table there are about 200,000 clones, roughly nine tenths of which are singletons. The sequencing sample was made of peripheral blood. Receptors were obtained from a woman aged 70-85 years with acute or convalescent COVID-19.

The J gene is TRBJ2-1, the V gene TRBV7-3; 11 bases are shared with TRBD2. This CDR3 comprises 15 residues. Germline trimming cut 6 bases from V and 5 bases from J; bases unmatched to any gene: 6. Germline V gene lookup returns CDR1 SGHTA and CDR2 FQGTGA. This CDR3 reads CASSAGTSGHNEQFF. CDR3 nucleotides: TGTGCCAGCAGTGCCGGGACTAGCGGCCACAATGAGCAGTTCTTC.

The chain is built from TRBV27 and TRBJ2-7, with a tentative D call TRBD1 (6 bases). With 0 bases removed from V and 6 bases from J, the gap between germline ends came to 15 bases. This CDR3 has 15 residues. Per germline, CDR1 MNHEY and CDR2 SMNVEV (reference sequence). CDR3 protein: CASSLSRWGLAEQYF. The CDR3, as DNA: TGTGCCAGCAGTTTATCGAGGTGGGGGCTGGCCGAGCAGTACTTC.

Only a few counts were recorded for this clone. The V and J genes are TRBV7-6 and TRBJ1-3; 8 bases align to TRBD1. The germline V gene has CDR1 SGHVS and CDR2 FNYEAQ. The J segment lost 0 bases and the V segment lost 4 bases, leaving 5 bases of the junction unmatched. CDR3 size: 16 residues. The CDR3 nucleotides are TGTGCCAGCAGCTCAGGGGGCCTAAGCTCTGGAAACACCATATATTTT. Its protein product is CASSSGGLSSGNTIYF. Drawing the rest from reference TRBV7-6 and TRBJ1-3, the complete variable domain is GAGVSQSPRYKVTKRGQDVALRCDPISGHVSLYWYRQALGQGPEFLTYFNYEAQQDKSGLPNDRFSAERPEGSISTLTIQRTEQRDSAMYRCASSSGGLSSGNTIYFGEGSWLTVV.

This chain links TRBV5-5 with TRBJ1-5; D unresolved. Germline-derived CDR1 and CDR2 are SGHKS and YYEKEE (reference sequence). The CDR3 is made up of 16 amino acids. V gave up 1 base and J gave up 0 bases, with 11 bases separating them. The CDR3 spells CASSLYVAGSNQPQHF. DNA for the CDR3: TGTGCCAGCAGCTTGTACGTTGCAGGTAGCAATCAGCCCCAGCATTTT.

In this sample, this clone turned up once. The chain has TRBV4-2 and TRBJ1-1, with 7 bases lining up with TRBD1. This CDR3 has 15 residues. Trimming cost V 4 bases and J 1 base; bases outside gene matches: 6. The germline V gene encodes CDR1 LGHNA and CDR2 YNFKEQ. The CDR3 region is CASSPRTGENTEAFF. The CDR3 DNA reads TGTGCCAGCAGCCCGAGAACAGGGGAGAACACTGAAGCTTTCTTT.

The chain employs TRBV10-3 and TRBJ2-7; the D gene is possibly TRBD2 (7 bases). The V gene lost 7 bases and the J gene lost 6 bases, with 13 bases spanning the gap. The CDR3 covers 12 residues. Looked up from germline, CDR1 is ENHRY and CDR2 is SYGVKD. The CDR3 region is CAINTGRGEQYF. For the CDR3, the DNA is TGTGCCATCAATACAGGGAGGGGCGAGCAGTACTTC.

The gene calls are TRBV2 and TRBJ1-2; 7 positions match TRBD1. The germline V gene encodes CDR1 SNHLY and CDR2 FYNNEI. The CDR3 extends over 14 amino acids. V was pared by 5 bases and J by 3 bases, with 6 bases of the junction left unmatched. CDR3 region: CASSPQGLDYGYTF. CDR3 nucleotides: TGTGCCAGCAGTCCACAGGGGTTGGACTATGGCTACACCTTC.

The rearrangement links TRBV7-8 to TRBJ1-2, with no clear D. V lost 1 base, J lost 4 bases, and 7 bases lay in between. The germline V gene encodes CDR1 SGHVS and CDR2 FQNEAQ. The CDR3 covers 13 residues. In nucleotides, the CDR3 is TGTGCCAGCAGCTTAGGCGGCGGCTATGGCTACACCTTC. Its translation: CASSLGGGYGYTF.

This clone was detected a few times. This chain connects TRBV5-1 to TRBJ2-7; TRBD2 matches 8 bases. The CDR3 extends over 16 amino acids. Germline CDR1 SGHRS, CDR2 YFSETQ. After removal of 0 bases from V and 2 bases from J, the junction contained 7 bases not matched to a gene. CDR3 nucleotides: TGCGCCAGCAGCTTGGCCCCGACTAGCGTTGCCTACGAGCAGTACTTC. This encodes CASSLAPTSVAYEQYF.

This clone appeared a single time. The chain combines TRBV2 with TRBJ1-4; 7 bases map to TRBD1. V shed 8 bases, J shed 8 bases, and the junction held 5 bases outside the gene matches. Germline V gene data show CDR1 as SNHLY and CDR2 as FYNNEI. This CDR3 spans 12 amino acids. This chain's CDR3 is CASCRGWEKLFF. The CDR3 DNA follows: TGTGCCAGCTGCAGGGGGTGGGAAAAACTGTTTTTT.

CDR3 sequence reads: CASTIGGVYGGELFF. CDR3 DNA: TGTGCCAGTACCATCGGAGGGGTTTATGGCGGGGAGCTGTTTTTT. The chain joins TRBV19 to TRBJ2-2, with D possibly being TRBD2 (6 bases). V lost 7 bases to trimming and J lost 7 bases, with 19 bases between them. Germline-derived CDR1 and CDR2 are LNHDA and SQIVND (reference sequence). CDR3 size: 15 residues.

This sequence joins TRBV3-1 (or the pseudogene TRBV3-2) and TRBJ2-1; D is unresolved. The CDR3 is 11 amino acids. Trimming pared 4 bases from V and 6 bases from J, leaving 4 bases between. CDR1 and CDR2 from the germline V gene are LGHDT and YNNKEL (reference sequence). The CDR3 loop reads CASSPGNEQFF. The CDR3 DNA follows: TGTGCCAGCAGCCCCGGCAATGAGCAGTTCTTC.

This rearrangement joins TRBV3-1 (or the pseudogene TRBV3-2) to TRBJ2-7; D perhaps matches TRBD1 (5 bases). CDR3 size: 13 residues. V lost 6 bases, J lost 5 bases, and 14 bases lay in between. Germline V gene lookup returns CDR1 LGHDT and CDR2 YNNKEL (reference sequence). Here the CDR3 reads CASSPRQKDEQYF. The CDR3 DNA reads TGTGCCAGCAGTCCTCGACAGAAGGACGAGCAGTACTTC.

Only one count was recorded for this clone. The chain employs TRBV3-1 (or the pseudogene TRBV3-2) and TRBJ2-7; tentative D call: TRBD2 (6 bases). V lost 4 bases and J 5 bases, leaving 9 bases between the germline ends. Per the germline V gene, CDR1 is LGHDT and CDR2 is YNNKEL (reference sequence). This CDR3 is 12 amino acids long. This CDR3 is CASSPRTNEQYF. The CDR3 nucleotides are TGTGCCAGCAGCCCGCGGACTAACGAGCAGTACTTC.

This clone came up a few times. The V gene is TRBV18, the J gene TRBJ2-2; a possible D gene is TRBD1 (6 bases). The CDR3 loop spans 16 amino acids. Trimming shortened V by 5 bases and J by 4 bases, and 17 bases separated the two germline ends. Germline CDR1 is KGHSH and CDR2 is LQKENI. The CDR3 loop is CASSFAWGRGTGELFF. Here the CDR3 DNA reads TGTGCCAGCTCATTCGCGTGGGGGCGCGGCACCGGGGAGCTGTTTTTT.

V and J are TRBV19 and TRBJ2-2; D unclear. The length of the CDR3 is 11 residues. V was pared by 8 bases and J by 6 bases, with 7 bases between. Looked up from germline, CDR1 is LNHDA and CDR2 is SQIVND (reference sequence). The CDR3 sequence: CASSRAGELFF. In nucleotides, the CDR3 is TGTGCCAGTTCACGGGCCGGGGAGCTGTTTTTT.

V and J are TRBV7-9 and TRBJ1-3, with TRBD1 matching over 9 bases. Germline loops: CDR1 SEHNR, CDR2 FQNEAQ (reference sequence). The J segment lost 0 bases and the V segment lost 3 bases, leaving 6 bases of the junction unmatched. CDR3 length: 17 amino acids. Written as DNA, the CDR3 is TGTGCCAGCAGCTTCGGACAGGGGACAGACTCTGGAAACACCATATATTTT. It encodes CASSFGQGTDSGNTIYF.

The chain is built from TRBV11-1 and TRBJ2-7, with 15 bases identical to TRBD2. The V gene end was trimmed by 4 bases and the J gene end by 6 bases; junction bases not matched to a gene: 1. Per germline, CDR1 SGHAT and CDR2 FQDESV (reference sequence). This CDR3 is 14 amino acids long. CDR3 sequence reads: CASSWTSGRAEQYF. The CDR3 DNA reads TGTGCCAGCAGCTGGACTAGCGGGAGGGCCGAGCAGTACTTC.

This rearrangement joins TRBV4-1 to TRBJ1-2; 8 nucleotides line up with TRBD1. The trim removed 6 bases at V and 4 bases at J, leaving 7 bases unmatched. The CDR3 has 14 residues. The germline CDR1 and CDR2 sequences are MGHRA and YSYEKL. CDR3 DNA: TGCGCCAGCAGGCCGACAGGGGCCAGCTATGGCTACACCTTC. It encodes CASRPTGASYGYTF.

The rearrangement joins TRBV2 to TRBJ2-2; a weak D match, TRBD1 (5 bases). This CDR3 spans 15 amino acids. V lost 2 bases and J 9 bases, leaving 16 bases between the germline ends. Germline lookup yields CDR1 SNHLY and CDR2 FYNNEI. CDR3 sequence (DNA): TGTGCCAGCAGTGAATCGTGGCAGGCAGGGAGGGAGCTGTTTTTT. Its protein is CASSESWQAGRELFF.

The chain uses TRBV4-1 and TRBJ1-2; unclear D gene. Germline-derived CDR1 and CDR2 are MGHRA and YSYEKL. CDR3 length: 12 residues. Trimming took off 5 bases at V and 4 bases at J, with 8 bases between the two ends. Here the CDR3 reads CASSLDSYGYTF. CDR3 DNA: TGCGCCAGCAGCTTAGACTCCTATGGCTACACCTTC.

The J gene is TRBJ1-1, the V gene TRBV2; no definite D call. Germline assignment: CDR1 SNHLY and CDR2 FYNNEI. V lost 7 bases and J lost 3, with 12 bases in between. This CDR3 spans 13 amino acids. Here the CDR3 DNA reads TGTGCCAGCAATACCGACACCGACACTGAAGCTTTCTTT. Translation: CASNTDTDTEAFF.

This clone was counted a few times. The V gene is TRBV6-5, the J gene TRBJ2-7; 7 nucleotides match TRBD1. Per germline, CDR1 MNHEY and CDR2 SVGAGI. With V trimmed by 6 bases and J by 0 bases, 8 bases remained unmatched. This CDR3 is 15 amino acids long. Here the CDR3 DNA reads TGTGCCAGCAGCCCCGAAGGGGGCCCCTCCTACGAGCAGTACTTC. It translates to CASSPEGGPSYEQYF.

This sequence joins TRBV10-2 and TRBJ1-2; D gene unclear. Germline V lookup: CDR1 WSHSY, CDR2 SAAADI. The CDR3 has 15 amino acids. The germline V and J ends were trimmed by 1 base and 5 bases, with 14 bases remaining between them. The CDR3 DNA is TGCGCCAGCAGTGAGTTGGTAGGGTCGGGGTATGGCTACACCTTC. Translating it yields CASSELVGSGYGYTF.